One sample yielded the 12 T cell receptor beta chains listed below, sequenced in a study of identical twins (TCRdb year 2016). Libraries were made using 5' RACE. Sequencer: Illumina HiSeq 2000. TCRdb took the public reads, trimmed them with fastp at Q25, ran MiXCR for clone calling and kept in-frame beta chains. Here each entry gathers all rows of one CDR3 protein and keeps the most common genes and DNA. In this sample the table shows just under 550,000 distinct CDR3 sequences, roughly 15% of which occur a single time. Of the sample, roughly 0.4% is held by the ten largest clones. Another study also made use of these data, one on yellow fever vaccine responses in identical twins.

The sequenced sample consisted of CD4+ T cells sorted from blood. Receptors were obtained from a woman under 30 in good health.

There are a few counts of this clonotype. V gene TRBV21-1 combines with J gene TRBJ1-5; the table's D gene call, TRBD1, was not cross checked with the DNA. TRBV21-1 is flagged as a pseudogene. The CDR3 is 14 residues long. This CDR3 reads CDLRARRSNQPQHF. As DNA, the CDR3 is TGTGATCTCCGGGCTCGGAGGAGCAATCAGCCCCAGCATTTT.

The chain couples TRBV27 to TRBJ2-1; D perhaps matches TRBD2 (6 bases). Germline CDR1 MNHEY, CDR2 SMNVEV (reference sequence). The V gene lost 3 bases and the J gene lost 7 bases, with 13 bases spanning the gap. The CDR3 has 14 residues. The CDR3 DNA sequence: TGTGCCAGCAGTTTGGTCGGGACTCTTAATGAGCAGTTCTTC. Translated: CASSLVGTLNEQFF.

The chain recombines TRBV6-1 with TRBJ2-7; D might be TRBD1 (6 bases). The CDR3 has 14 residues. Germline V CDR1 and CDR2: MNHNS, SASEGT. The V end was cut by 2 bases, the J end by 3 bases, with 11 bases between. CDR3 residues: CASSERPTGYEQYV. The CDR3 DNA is TGTGCCAGCAGTGAACGCCCGACAGGCTACGAGCAGTACGTC.

The CDR3 DNA follows: TGTGCCAGCAGCCAAGGACAGGGCTACTCCTACGAGCAGTACGTC. Its translation: CASSQGQGYSYEQYV. The V gene is TRBV5-5, the J gene TRBJ2-7, with 8 bases identical to TRBD1. The CDR3 is 15 residues long. Unmatched junction bases numbered 6, after V lost 4 bases and J lost 0 bases. CDR1 is SGHKS, CDR2 YYEKEE, per germline (reference sequence).

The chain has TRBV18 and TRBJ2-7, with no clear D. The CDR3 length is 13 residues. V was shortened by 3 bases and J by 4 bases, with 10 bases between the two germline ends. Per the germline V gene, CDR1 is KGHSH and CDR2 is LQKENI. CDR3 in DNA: TGTGCCAGCTCACCCCTCCAGGCTTACGAGCAGTACTTC. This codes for CASSPLQAYEQYF.

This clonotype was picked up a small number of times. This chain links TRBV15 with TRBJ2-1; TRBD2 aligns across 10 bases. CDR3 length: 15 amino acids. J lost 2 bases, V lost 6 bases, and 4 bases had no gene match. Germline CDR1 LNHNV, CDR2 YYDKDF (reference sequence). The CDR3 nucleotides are TGTGCCACCAGTTTAGCGGGGGGTCCCTACAATGAGCAGTTCTTC. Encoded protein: CATSLAGGPYNEQFF. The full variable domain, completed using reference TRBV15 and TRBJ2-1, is DAMVIQNPRYQVTQFGKPVTLSCSQTLNHNVMYWYQQKSSQAPKLLFHYYDKDFNNEADTPDNFQSRRPNTSFCFLDIRSPGLGDTAMYLCATSLAGGPYNEQFFGPGTRLTVL.

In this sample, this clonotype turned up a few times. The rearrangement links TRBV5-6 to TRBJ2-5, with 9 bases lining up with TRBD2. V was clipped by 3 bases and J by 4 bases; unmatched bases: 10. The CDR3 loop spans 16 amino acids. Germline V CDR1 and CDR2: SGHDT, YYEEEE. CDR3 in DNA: TGTGCCAGCAGCTCCACCTTAGCGGGAGCGGGAGAGACCCAGTACTTC. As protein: CASSSTLAGAGETQYF.

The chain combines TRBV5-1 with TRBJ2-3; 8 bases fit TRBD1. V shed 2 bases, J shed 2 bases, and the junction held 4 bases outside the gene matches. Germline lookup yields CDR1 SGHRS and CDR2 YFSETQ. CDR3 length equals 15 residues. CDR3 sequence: CASSFGTGATDTQYF. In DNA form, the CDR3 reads TGCGCCAGCAGCTTTGGGACAGGAGCCACAGATACGCAGTATTTT.

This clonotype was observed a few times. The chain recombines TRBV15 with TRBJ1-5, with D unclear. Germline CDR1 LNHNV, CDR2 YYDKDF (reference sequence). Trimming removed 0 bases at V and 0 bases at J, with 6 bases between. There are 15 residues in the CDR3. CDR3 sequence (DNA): TGTGCCACCAGCAGAGAGGCCTATAGCAATCAGCCCCAGCATTTT. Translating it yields CATSREAYSNQPQHF.

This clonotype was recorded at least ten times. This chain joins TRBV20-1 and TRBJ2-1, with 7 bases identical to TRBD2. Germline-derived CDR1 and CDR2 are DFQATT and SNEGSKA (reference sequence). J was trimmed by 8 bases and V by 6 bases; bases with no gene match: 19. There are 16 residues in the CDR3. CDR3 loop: CSALQPSGHVAYEQFF. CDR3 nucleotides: TGCAGTGCCCTACAGCCTAGCGGCCACGTAGCCTATGAGCAGTTCTTC.

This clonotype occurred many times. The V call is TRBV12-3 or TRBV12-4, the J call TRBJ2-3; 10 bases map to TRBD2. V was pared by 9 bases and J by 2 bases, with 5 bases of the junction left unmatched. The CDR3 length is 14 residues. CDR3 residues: CASRTSGLTDTQYF. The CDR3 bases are TGTGCCAGTCGGACTAGCGGACTCACAGATACGCAGTATTTT.

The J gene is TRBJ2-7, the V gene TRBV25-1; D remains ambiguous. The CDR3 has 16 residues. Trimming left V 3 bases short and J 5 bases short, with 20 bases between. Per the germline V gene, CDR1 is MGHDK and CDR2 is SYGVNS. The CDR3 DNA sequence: TGTGCCAGCAGTGACACCGGGCCCCTTCTAGTCCACGAGCAGTACTTC. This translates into CASSDTGPLLVHEQYF.